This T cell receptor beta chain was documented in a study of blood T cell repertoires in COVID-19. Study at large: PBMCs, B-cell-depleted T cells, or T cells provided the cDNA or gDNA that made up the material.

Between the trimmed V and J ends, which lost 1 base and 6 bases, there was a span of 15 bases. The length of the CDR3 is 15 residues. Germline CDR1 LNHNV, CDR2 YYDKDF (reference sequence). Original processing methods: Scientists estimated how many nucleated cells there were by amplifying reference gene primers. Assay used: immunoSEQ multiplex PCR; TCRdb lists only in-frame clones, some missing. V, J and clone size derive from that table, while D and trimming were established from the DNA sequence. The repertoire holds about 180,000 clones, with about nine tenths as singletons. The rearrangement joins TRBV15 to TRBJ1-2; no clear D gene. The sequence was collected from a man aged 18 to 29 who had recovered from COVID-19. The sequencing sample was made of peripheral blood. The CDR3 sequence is CATSRGRNDLDGYTF. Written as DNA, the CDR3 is TGTGCCACCAGCAGAGGCAGAAACGATTTGGATGGCTACACCTTC.